This TCR beta chain was sequenced for a study of human T cells and chemical hapten exposure. Whole-study context: Doses of diphenylcyclopropenone went to the patients' scalps weekly throughout the approximately 22-week study.

TCRdb used MiXCR to reprocess the RACE reads, holding one entry per CDR3 protein. The data show roughly 200,000 distinct CDR3 sequences, with 20% to 25% seen just once and about 6.7% held by the top ten. CDR1 is MDHEN and CDR2 is SYDVKM in the germline V gene. This CDR3 comprises 15 residues. Trimming pared 6 bases from V and 1 base from J, leaving 12 bases between. Time point given: patch test 1, 2 weeks after DPC sensitization. Noted treatment: therapeutic diphenylcyclopropenone sensitization with weekly scalp DPC. Prior to application of each patch test, blood was drawn. This receptor was identified in a woman aged 50 to 65 with alopecia areata. Some clones in this sample may be carry-over from other donors' samples. This sample comprised whole blood, obtained in connection with sensitization to the hapten diphenylcyclopropenone (DPC). The V gene is TRBV28, the J gene TRBJ1-4; D ambiguous. The CDR3 reads CASSRRGVTNEKLFF. CDR3 nucleotides: TGTGCCAGCAGCCGTCGTGGTGTAACTAATGAAAAACTGTTTTTT.